Following are 13 T cell receptor beta chains from one sample sequenced in a study of CD8 T cells in Susac syndrome. An input of roughly 0.5 to 1 ug of RNA was subjected to reverse transcription using random hexamers. MiXCR, run by TCRdb on the immunoSEQ multiplex PCR reads, gives a single entry per CDR3 protein. Of about 180,000 distinct CDR3 sequences in the sample, approximately 95% were seen once. Sample: CD4+ T cells from PBMCs. Receptors were obtained from a human donor with Susac syndrome.

The V gene is TRBV30, the J gene TRBJ1-1; D not resolved. The V end was cut by 0 bases, the J end by 5 bases, with 4 bases between. From germline, CDR1 is GTSNPN and CDR2 SVGIG (reference sequence). This CDR3 has 11 amino acids. The CDR3 is CAWSVSTEAFF. As DNA, the CDR3 is TGTGCCTGGAGTGTAAGTACTGAAGCTTTCTTT.

The CDR3 here is CASKPLAGGGNEQFF. The CDR3 nucleotides are TGTGCCAGCAAACCACTAGCGGGAGGGGGCAATGAGCAGTTCTTC. The chain joins TRBV2 to TRBJ2-1, with 13 bases fitting TRBD2. Germline CDR1 and CDR2: SNHLY and FYNNEI. The CDR3 consists of 15 residues. Unmatched junction bases numbered 6, after V lost 7 bases and J lost 6 bases. Looking up the rest from reference TRBV2 and TRBJ2-1 gives the full variable domain: EPEVTQTPSHQVTQMGQEVILRCVPISNHLYFYWYRQILGQKVEFLVSFYNNEISEKSEIFDDQFSVERPDGSNFTLKIRSTKLEDSAMYFCASKPLAGGGNEQFFGPGTRLTVL.

This chain joins TRBV30 and TRBJ1-1, with D hard to call. With 4 bases removed from V and 0 bases from J, the gap between germline ends came to 12 bases. The CDR3 is 14 amino acids. Germline V CDR1 and CDR2: GTSNPN, SVGIG (reference sequence). The CDR3 DNA follows: TGTGCCTGGAACAAAGTCTTCATGAACACTGAAGCTTTCTTT. Amino acids: CAWNKVFMNTEAFF.

The V and J genes are TRBV6-5 and TRBJ2-6; D ambiguous. CDR3 size: 14 residues. Germline V gene lookup returns CDR1 MNHEY and CDR2 SVGAGI. V gave up 6 bases and J gave up 2 bases, with 8 bases separating them. The CDR3, as DNA: TGTGCCAGCAGGATAATAACTGGGGCCAACGTCCTGACTTTC. It translates to CASRIITGANVLTF.

V is TRBV7-3 and J is TRBJ2-1; no definite D call. Looked up from germline, CDR1 is SGHTA and CDR2 is FQGTGA. The CDR3 length is 13 residues. V lost 5 bases, J lost 7 bases, and 12 bases lay in between. CDR3 coding DNA: TGTGCCAGCAGCCCCTATTTAGGGAATGAGCAGTTCTTC. Protein sequence: CASSPYLGNEQFF.

The rearrangement uses TRBV4-3 and TRBJ2-7, with 13 nucleotides matching TRBD2. The CDR3 extends over 20 amino acids. Germline V gene sequence: CDR1 LGHNA, CDR2 YSLEER. Trimming removed 6 bases from V and 0 bases from J; junction bases left unmatched: 17. The CDR3 spells CASRRPSRGLAGPFSYEQYF. Here the CDR3 DNA reads TGCGCCAGCAGACGCCCGAGCAGGGGACTAGCGGGACCGTTCTCCTACGAGCAGTACTTC.

This chain joins TRBV29-1 and TRBJ2-7; 9 positions match TRBD1. This CDR3 is built from 16 residues. Per germline, CDR1 SQVTM and CDR2 ANQGSEA. The trim removed 0 bases at V and 6 bases at J, leaving 12 bases unmatched. This CDR3 reads CSVEDSGQGRASEQYF. The CDR3 DNA is TGCAGCGTTGAAGACTCGGGACAGGGAAGGGCTAGCGAGCAGTACTTC.

The chain has TRBV20-1 and TRBJ2-4; the D gene is possibly TRBD2 (5 bases). CDR1 is DFQATT and CDR2 is SNEGSKA in the germline V gene (reference sequence). The V end was cut by 0 bases, the J end by 0 bases, with 6 bases between. The CDR3 is 14 residues long. The CDR3 DNA reads as TGCAGTGCTAGAGAGGACTTAGCCAAAAACATTCAGTACTTC. Amino acids: CSAREDLAKNIQYF.

This rearrangement joins TRBV6-5 to TRBJ1-1, with D uncertain. The CDR3 spans 12 residues. Trimming shortened V by 6 bases and J by 1 base, and 6 bases separated the two germline ends. The V gene's germline CDR1 is MNHEY and CDR2 SVGAGI. DNA of the CDR3: TGTGCCAGCAGACCGGGGAACACTGAAGCTTTCTTT. It specifies CASRPGNTEAFF.

CDR3 in DNA: TGTGCCAGCAGCTCACGACAGGGCGGCTCCTACGAGCAGTACGTC. The encoded protein is CASSSRQGGSYEQYV. The chain uses TRBV5-6 and TRBJ2-7, with 7 bases that match TRBD1. This CDR3 has 15 residues. The ends lost 3 bases at V and 0 bases at J; junction bases unmatched: 6. The germline V gene encodes CDR1 SGHDT and CDR2 YYEEEE.

This clonotype was counted a single time. V usage is TRBV6-2 or TRBV6-3 and J usage is TRBJ1-5; D is perhaps TRBD1 (6 bases). The V and J ends lost 5 bases and 7 bases respectively, with 15 bases between them. The CDR3 has 14 amino acids. Germline V gene sequence: CDR1 MNHEY, CDR2 SVGEGT. Here the CDR3 reads CASSTETGRQPQHF. CDR3 bases: TGTGCCAGCAGTACAGAAACAGGGCGGCAGCCCCAGCATTTT.

This chain uses TRBV20-1 with TRBJ2-3; D is ambiguous. This CDR3 has 13 residues. Germline assignment: CDR1 DFQATT and CDR2 SNEGSKA (reference sequence). The V end lost 3 bases, the J end lost 1 base, and 8 bases lay between the germline ends. Here the CDR3 reads CSARFGGTDTQYF. DNA for the CDR3: TGCAGTGCTAGGTTCGGCGGCACAGATACGCAGTATTTT.

Of note for this clonotype: At one end, the junction sequence differs from germline, possibly due to a read error. V gene TRBV20-1 combines with J gene TRBJ1-5; TRBD1 is a possible D gene (5 bases). This CDR3 comprises 11 residues. Germline V gives CDR1 DFQATT, CDR2 SNEGSKA (reference sequence). The CDR3 DNA reads TGCAGTGCCAGAGTGGGGGAGCCCCAGCATTTT. As protein: CSARVGEPQHF.